These T cell receptor beta chains were read from a single sample in a study of blood T cell repertoires in COVID-19. The data were produced by immunoSEQ multiplex PCR, yet TCRdb's version contains in-frame clones alone and is incomplete. Of 300,000 or so clones listed, over 70% are singletons. Sequenced: peripheral blood. The source of these receptors is a woman between 40 and 50 years old who had recovered from COVID-19. Each CDR3 is given with its conserved first and last residue. D genes are given only for firm matches. Clone sizes are given selectively: once, few, many, or a class where the clone is expanded.

CDR3aa: CASRGQSNTEAFF
CDR3nt: TGTGCCAGCAGGGGACAGTCGAACACTGAAGCTTTCTTT
v_gene: TRBV9
j_gene: TRBJ1-1
abundance: -
d_gene: TRBD1

CDR3aa: CASSLATYNEQFF
CDR3nt: TGCGCCAGCAGCTTGGCCACCTACAATGAGCAGTTCTTC
v_gene: TRBV5-1
j_gene: TRBJ2-1
abundance: -
d_gene: -

CDR3aa: CASSLAGRGKGNQPQHF
CDR3nt: TGCGCCAGCAGCTTGGCAGGGCGCGGGAAGGGCAATCAGCCCCAGCATTTT
v_gene: TRBV5-1
j_gene: TRBJ1-5
abundance: -
d_gene: -

CDR3aa: CASSALADTEAFF
CDR3nt: TGTGCCAGCAGTGCACTTGCTGACACTGAAGCTTTCTTT
v_gene: TRBV6-2/TRBV6-3
j_gene: TRBJ1-1
abundance: -
d_gene: -

CDR3aa: CASTSRGQGSHEQYF
CDR3nt: TGTGCCAGTACCTCGCGGGGCCAGGGTAGCCACGAGCAGTACTTC
v_gene: TRBV19
j_gene: TRBJ2-7
abundance: -
d_gene: -

CDR3aa: CASSIDRVGRGWTEAFF
CDR3nt: TGTGCCAGTAGTATAGATCGAGTGGGCAGGGGGTGGACTGAAGCTTTCTTT
v_gene: TRBV19
j_gene: TRBJ1-1
abundance: -
d_gene: TRBD1

CDR3aa: CASSLAQGPRMNTEAFF
CDR3nt: TGCGCCAGCAGCTTGGCCCAGGGCCCAAGGATGAATACTGAAGCTTTCTTT
v_gene: TRBV5-1
j_gene: TRBJ1-1
abundance: -
d_gene: -

CDR3aa: CASSQDTEGMNTEAFF
CDR3nt: TGCGCCAGCAGCCAGGACACGGAAGGAATGAACACTGAAGCTTTCTTT
v_gene: TRBV4-3
j_gene: TRBJ1-1
abundance: -
d_gene: -

CDR3aa: CASSPWTGSGNTIYF
CDR3nt: TGTGCCAGCAGTCCCTGGACAGGCTCTGGAAACACCATATATTTT
v_gene: TRBV6-5
j_gene: TRBJ1-3
abundance: -
d_gene: TRBD1

CDR3aa: CASGGDSNTGELFF
CDR3nt: TGTGCCAGCGGCGGGGACAGTAACACCGGGGAGCTGTTTTTT
v_gene: TRBV7-9
j_gene: TRBJ2-2
abundance: once
d_gene: -

CDR3aa: CASSVSGTSYEQYF
CDR3nt: TGTGCCAGCAGCGTTTCCGGGACTTCCTACGAGCAGTACTTC
v_gene: TRBV9
j_gene: TRBJ2-7
abundance: -
d_gene: -

CDR3aa: CASSAGEGAARGYTF
CDR3nt: TGTGCCAGTAGTGCGGGGGAGGGCGCGGCCCGCGGCTACACCTTC
v_gene: TRBV19
j_gene: TRBJ1-2
abundance: -
d_gene: -

CDR3aa: CASSLVTAYNEQFF
CDR3nt: TGTGCCAGCAGCTTGGTGACAGCCTACAATGAGCAGTTCTTC
v_gene: TRBV5-6
j_gene: TRBJ2-1
abundance: once
d_gene: -

CDR3aa: CARLGRGGETQYF
CDR3nt: TGCGCCCGCCTAGGGCGGGGGGGGGAGACCCAGTACTTC
v_gene: TRBV10-2
j_gene: TRBJ2-5
abundance: -
d_gene: TRBD2

CDR3aa: CASSVGQGVYEQYF
CDR3nt: TGTGCCAGCAGTGTAGGTCAGGGGGTTTACGAGCAGTACTTC
v_gene: TRBV2
j_gene: TRBJ2-7
abundance: -
d_gene: TRBD1

CDR3aa: CASSQDWRLPNEKLFF
CDR3nt: TGCGCCAGCAGCCAAGATTGGAGACTTCCGAATGAAAAACTGTTTTTT
v_gene: TRBV4-3
j_gene: TRBJ1-4
abundance: once
d_gene: -